The present T cell receptor (beta chain) was sequenced within a study of cytomegalovirus exposure and HLA in healthy donors. Study-level results: Researchers counted some 150 TCR beta chains as cytomegalovirus-associated.

The V and J ends lost 4 bases and 8 bases, in that order; junction bases with no gene match: 1. Germline V gene data show CDR1 as SGHRS and CDR2 as YFSETQ. CDR3 length: 13 residues. As regards this clone: What it binds is not known.

PCR involved 60 Vbeta and 13 Jbeta primers. Sequencing was performed with immunoSEQ multiplex PCR; in TCRdb, only in-frame clones are kept and a portion is missing. The data show around 92,000 clones, roughly 74% seen once. The V call is TRBV5-1, the J call TRBJ1-6, with 9 bases fitting TRBD1. The TCR was taken from a female donor in good health and CMV-seropositive. The sample comprised PBMCs. The CDR3 loop reads CASSRDRDSPLHF. In nucleotides, the CDR3 is TGCGCCAGCAGCCGGGACAGGGATTCACCCCTCCACTTT.